The clone carrying this T cell receptor beta chain was counted at least ten times. This entry is derived from a study of identical twins. Germline CDR1 is SEHNR and CDR2 is FQNEAQ (reference sequence). The CDR3 is made up of 15 amino acids. With 1 base clipped from V and 7 bases from J, the junction kept 6 bases outside the gene matches. TCRdb redid the calling of the 5' RACE reads with MiXCR, one entry per CDR3 protein. The sample shows fewer than 450,000 distinct CDR3 sequences, roughly 9% of them seen only once. Sequencing input: naive T cells sorted from blood. The chain recombines TRBV7-9 with TRBJ1-2; 10 bases agree with TRBD1. The clonotype originates from a woman between 45 and 65 years old in good health. The CDR3, as DNA: TGTGCCAGCAGCTTAGAGGGACAGGGGATACGTGGCTACACCTTC. Its protein product is CASSLEGQGIRGYTF.